This T cell receptor (beta chain) was documented in a study of blood T cell repertoires in COVID-19. As for the study in general: Whether acute or convalescent, the COVID-19 samples came from the United States, Italy and Spain. T cells, B-cell-depleted T cells, or PBMCs provided the cDNA or gDNA that served as material.

With 3 bases removed from V and 7 bases from J, the gap between germline ends came to 9 bases. In germline, CDR1 is MNHEY, CDR2 SMNVEV (reference sequence). This CDR3 has 13 residues. Original data processing: For nucleated cells, counts were estimated from reference gene primer amplification. Profiled with immunoSEQ multiplex PCR; TCRdb holds only in-frame clones, not every one. V and J calls and clone size follow that table, whereas D and trimming were derived from the DNA. Of about 190,000 clones detected, around four fifths appear once; the ten largest clones hold 4.5% to 5.5%. The J gene is TRBJ1-4, the V gene TRBV27; D is uncertain. The sample was peripheral blood. This receptor was taken from a young woman with acute or convalescent COVID-19. As DNA, the CDR3 is TGTGCCAGCAGTTTGAGGGTTGGTGAAAAACTGTTTTTT. Translated: CASSLRVGEKLFF.